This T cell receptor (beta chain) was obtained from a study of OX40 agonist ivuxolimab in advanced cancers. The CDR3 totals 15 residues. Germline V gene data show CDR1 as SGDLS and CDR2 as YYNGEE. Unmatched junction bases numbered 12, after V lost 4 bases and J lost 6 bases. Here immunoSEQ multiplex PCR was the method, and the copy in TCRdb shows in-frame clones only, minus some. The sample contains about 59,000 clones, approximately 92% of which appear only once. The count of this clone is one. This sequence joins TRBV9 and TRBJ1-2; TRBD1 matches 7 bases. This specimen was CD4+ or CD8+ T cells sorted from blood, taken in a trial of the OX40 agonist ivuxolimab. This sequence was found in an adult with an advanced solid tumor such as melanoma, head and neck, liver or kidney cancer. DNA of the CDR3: TGTGCCAGCAGCCCTCGACAGGGAGGTATCGATGGCTACACCTTC. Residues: CASSPRQGGIDGYTF.